The entry that follows covers one T cell receptor beta chain sequence. Nashville, Tennessee was home to all donors, who were Caucasian adults. The sample is drawn from a study of shared clonotypes between healthy human individuals. Using immunoSEQ multiplex PCR, the repertoire was profiled, and TCRdb retains in-frame clones only, with some absent. The sample has roughly 500,000 clones, 76% seen once; the top ten hold roughly 13%. The TCR originated in a woman between 35 and 50 years old in good health. Some clones in this sample may be carry-over from other donors' samples. Input material: PBMCs.

The CDR3 DNA reads as TGCAGTGCTAGAGAACGGACGGGGCAGTATTTT. Its protein product is CSARERTGQYF. The rearrangement uses TRBV20-1 and TRBJ2-3; D gene uncertain. This CDR3 spans 11 amino acids. Germline CDR1 is DFQATT and CDR2 is SNEGSKA (reference sequence). Deletions cut 0 bases from V and 11 bases from J, with 9 bases between.